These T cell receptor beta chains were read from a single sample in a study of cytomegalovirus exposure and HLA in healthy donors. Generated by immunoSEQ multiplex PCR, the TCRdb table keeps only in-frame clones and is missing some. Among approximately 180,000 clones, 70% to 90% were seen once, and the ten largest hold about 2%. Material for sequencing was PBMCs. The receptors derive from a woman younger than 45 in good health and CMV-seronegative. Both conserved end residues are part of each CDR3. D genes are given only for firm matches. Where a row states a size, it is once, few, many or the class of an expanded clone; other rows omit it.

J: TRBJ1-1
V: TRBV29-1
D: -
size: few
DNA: TGCAGCGCAACACCCGGGGGGACTGAAGCTTTCTTT
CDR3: CSATPGGTEAFF

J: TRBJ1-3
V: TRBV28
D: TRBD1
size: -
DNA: TGTGCCAGCAGTTTACTCGACAGGGGGATAGGTGGAAACACCATATATTTT
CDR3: CASSLLDRGIGGNTIYF

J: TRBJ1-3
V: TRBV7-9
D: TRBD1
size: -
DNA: TGTTCCAGCAGCTCTGCGTTGCAGGGGGCGGCTGGAAACACCATATATTTT
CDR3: CSSSSALQGAAGNTIYF

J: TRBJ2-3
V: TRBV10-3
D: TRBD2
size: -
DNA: TGTGCCATCAAAGCGGGGGAGCGCACAGATACGCAGTATTTT
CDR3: CAIKAGERTDTQYF

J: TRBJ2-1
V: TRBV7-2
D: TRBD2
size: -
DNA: TGTGCCAGCAGCTTTTCCTCCGGGACTAGCTGGAATGAGCAGTTCTTC
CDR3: CASSFSSGTSWNEQFF

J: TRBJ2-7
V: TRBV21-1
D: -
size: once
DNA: TGTGCCAGCAGCAAGGACAGGGGCTACTCCTACGAGCAGTACTTC
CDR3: CASSKDRGYSYEQYF

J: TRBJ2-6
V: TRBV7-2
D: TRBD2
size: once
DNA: TGTGCCAGCAGCCCGGGACTAGCGGGGGTGTACTCTGGGGCCAACGGCCTGACTTTC
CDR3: CASSPGLAGVYSGANGLTF

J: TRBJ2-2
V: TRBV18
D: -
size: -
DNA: TGTGCCAGCTCACCACCGAAGACTACTAGCACCGGGGAGCTGTTTTTT
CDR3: CASSPPKTTSTGELFF

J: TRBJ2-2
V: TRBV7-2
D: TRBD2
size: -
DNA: TGTGCCAGCAGCCCCCGACTAGCGGGGGTGGATTTCACCGGGGAGCTGTTTTTT
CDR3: CASSPRLAGVDFTGELFF

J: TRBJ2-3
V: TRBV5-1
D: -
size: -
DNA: TGCGCCAGCAGCTTGGGCGACAAACTCACAGATACGCAGTATTTT
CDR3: CASSLGDKLTDTQYF

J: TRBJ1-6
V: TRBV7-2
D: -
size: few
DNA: TGTGCCAGCAGCCTAGGGGGGGGCTCGGGTTCACCCCTCCACTTT
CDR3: CASSLGGGSGSPLHF

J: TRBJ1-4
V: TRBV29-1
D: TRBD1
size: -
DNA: TGCAGCGTTACAGGGGCGGGGACTAATGAAAAACTGTTTTTT
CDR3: CSVTGAGTNEKLFF

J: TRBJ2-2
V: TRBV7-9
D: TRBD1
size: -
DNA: TGTGCCAGCAGCGCGACAGGGGGCGGGCGAACCGGGGAGCTGTTTTTT
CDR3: CASSATGGGRTGELFF